These 15 T cell receptor beta chains were all obtained from the same sample, sequenced in a study of STAT5B mutations in CD4+ large granular lymphocyte leukemia. Measured with immunoSEQ multiplex PCR; TCRdb has only the in-frame clones, and not every one. The top ten hold approximately 4% of the sample, which has tens of thousands of clones, more than 80% seen once. Sequenced material: CD4+ T cells from blood buffy coats. These receptors came from a human donor in good health.

V and J are TRBV14 and TRBJ1-3; no firm D call. CDR1 and CDR2 from the germline V gene are SGHDN and FVKESK. The ends were cut back, 0 bases at V and 0 bases at J, with 6 bases in the middle. This CDR3 region has 15 residues. The chain's CDR3 is CASSQDWFSGNTIYF. CDR3 DNA sequence: TGTGCCAGCAGCCAAGATTGGTTCTCTGGAAACACCATATATTTT.

Only a few counts were recorded for this clone. The chain carries TRBV20-1 and TRBJ1-2; possible D gene TRBD1, 6 bases. The CDR3 consists of 11 residues. CDR1 is DFQATT, CDR2 SNEGSKA, per germline (reference sequence). The CDR3 region is CSLERGNGYTF. In nucleotides, the CDR3 is TGCAGCCTCGAGAGGGGGAATGGCTACACCTTC.

About this clone itself: Other DNA sequences in this specimen translate into the identical CDR3. The chain employs TRBV19 and TRBJ1-1, with D possibly being TRBD1 (5 bases). Trimming pared 1 base from V and 1 base from J, leaving 7 bases between. Germline-derived CDR1 and CDR2 are LNHDA and SQIVND (reference sequence). This CDR3 is built from 14 residues. The CDR3 here is CASSIGTGNTEAFF. Written as DNA, the CDR3 is TGTGCCAGTAGTATAGGCACAGGGAACACTGAAGCTTTCTTT.

The V and J genes are TRBV18 and TRBJ2-2; D not resolved. The CDR3 is made up of 12 amino acids. CDR1 and CDR2 from the germline V gene are KGHSH and LQKENI. Deletions cut 3 bases from V and 3 bases from J, with 2 bases between. The CDR3 DNA is TGTGCCAGCTCACCGTACACCGGGGAGCTGTTTTTT. Its translation is CASSPYTGELFF.

The J gene is TRBJ2-6, the V gene TRBV6-4, with D maybe TRBD1 (5 bases). The germline V gene encodes CDR1 MRHNA and CDR2 SNTAGT. The V gene lost 3 bases and the J gene lost 0 bases, with 9 bases spanning the gap. The CDR3 is 16 residues long. The CDR3 nucleotides read TGTGCCAGCAGTGAGAAGGGGTTCTCTGGGGCCAACGTCCTGACTTTC. This codes for CASSEKGFSGANVLTF.

The gene calls are TRBV6-5 and TRBJ2-7, with a tentative D call TRBD1 (5 bases). The germline CDR1 and CDR2 sequences are MNHEY and SVGAGI. The CDR3 has 15 residues. Trimming took off 0 bases at V and 2 bases at J, with 11 bases between the two ends. This CDR3 is CASSYSQDSPYEQYF. DNA of the CDR3: TGTGCCAGCAGTTACTCACAAGACAGCCCCTACGAGCAGTACTTC.

The genes are TRBV7-2 and TRBJ2-5; tentatively, D is TRBD1 or TRBD2 (5 bases each). V lost 1 base to trimming and J lost 1 base, with 10 bases between them. The CDR3 has 15 amino acids. Germline values: CDR1 SGHTA, CDR2 FQGNSA. The CDR3 coding sequence is TGTGCCAGCAGCTTAGTTTCCGGGGCCCAAGAGACCCAGTACTTC. Translating it yields CASSLVSGAQETQYF. The full variable domain, in which reference TRBV7-2 and TRBJ2-5 provide the parts outside the CDR3, is GAGVSQSPSNKVTEKGKDVELRCDPISGHTALYWYRQSLGQGLEFLIYFQGNSAPDKSGLPSDRFSAERTGGSVSTLTIQRTQQEDSAVYLCASSLVSGAQETQYFGPGTRLLVL.

The rearrangement joins TRBV5-4 to TRBJ1-6; 10 positions match TRBD1. This CDR3 is 16 amino acids long. V dropped 4 bases and J dropped 10; count of bases not matched to a gene: 11. The germline V gene encodes CDR1 SGHNT and CDR2 YYREEE (reference sequence). The CDR3 DNA is TGTGCCAGCAGCCCCGGACGGGGACAGGGGAACTCACCCCTCCACTTT. Translating gives CASSPGRGQGNSPLHF.

The chain combines TRBV10-1 with TRBJ2-7; 11 bases line up with TRBD2. Germline V lookup: CDR1 WNHNN, CDR2 SYGVQD (reference sequence). J lost 1 base, V lost 8 bases, and 7 bases had no gene match. This CDR3 spans 15 amino acids. CDR3 amino acids: CASRSGTSGSYEQYF. As DNA, the CDR3 is TGCGCCAGCCGATCCGGGACTAGCGGTTCCTACGAGCAGTACTTC.

The V call is TRBV28, the J call TRBJ1-6; D unclear. Germline values: CDR1 MDHEN, CDR2 SYDVKM. Between the trimmed V and J ends, which lost 7 bases and 5 bases, there was a span of 9 bases. The CDR3 spans 13 residues. As DNA, the CDR3 is TGTGCCAGCAAAGGACGGAATAATTCACCCCTCCACTTT. This gives the protein CASKGRNNSPLHF.

V usage is TRBV6-5 and J usage is TRBJ2-2; D remains ambiguous. V lost 7 bases and J lost 2, with 11 bases in between. The CDR3 totals 14 residues. Germline CDR1 is MNHEY and CDR2 is SVGAGI. The chain's CDR3 is CASTARVNTGELFF. The CDR3 nucleotides read TGTGCCAGCACCGCCCGCGTTAACACCGGGGAGCTGTTTTTT.

The gene calls are TRBV7-9 and TRBJ2-7, with a possible D match to TRBD2 (5 bases). Per germline, CDR1 SEHNR and CDR2 FQNEAQ (reference sequence). V was clipped by 9 bases and J by 2 bases, with 11 bases between them. CDR3 size: 12 residues. CDR3 sequence reads: CASGSITYEQYF. The CDR3 DNA reads as TGTGCCAGTGGGAGCATTACCTACGAGCAGTACTTC.

This clone was recorded once. The chain joins TRBV18 to TRBJ2-3, with 10 bases lining up with TRBD2. This CDR3 contains 15 residues. V lost 3 bases and J lost 4; bases outside the gene matches: 4. In germline, CDR1 is KGHSH, CDR2 LQKENI. This CDR3 is CASSPPSGRSDTQYF. The CDR3, as DNA: TGTGCCAGCTCACCGCCTAGCGGGAGATCAGATACGCAGTATTTT.

This chain joins TRBV19 and TRBJ1-5, with D maybe TRBD1 (6 bases). This CDR3 has 14 amino acids. Looked up from germline, CDR1 is LNHDA and CDR2 is SQIVND (reference sequence). With 10 bases removed from V and 1 base from J, the gap between germline ends came to 14 bases. CDR3 sequence (DNA): TGTGCCATCTCTCGAACAGGGAGCAATCAGCCCCAGCATTTT. Translating it yields CAISRTGSNQPQHF. Full variable domain (missing parts from reference TRBV19 and TRBJ1-5): DGGITQSPKYLFRKEGQNVTLSCEQNLNHDAMYWYRQDPGQGLRLIYYSQIVNDFQKGDIAEGYSVSREKKESFPLTVTSAQKNPTAFYLCAISRTGSNQPQHFGDGTRLSIL.

V gene TRBV27 combines with J gene TRBJ2-1, with D possibly TRBD2 on 6 matching bases. Germline V gene lookup returns CDR1 MNHEY and CDR2 SMNVEV (reference sequence). The CDR3 spans 15 residues. The V gene lost 6 bases and the J gene lost 5 bases, with 17 bases spanning the gap. CDR3 in amino acids: CASSQPGLHNNEQFF. DNA of the CDR3: TGTGCCAGCAGCCAACCGGGACTTCACAACAATGAGCAGTTCTTC.